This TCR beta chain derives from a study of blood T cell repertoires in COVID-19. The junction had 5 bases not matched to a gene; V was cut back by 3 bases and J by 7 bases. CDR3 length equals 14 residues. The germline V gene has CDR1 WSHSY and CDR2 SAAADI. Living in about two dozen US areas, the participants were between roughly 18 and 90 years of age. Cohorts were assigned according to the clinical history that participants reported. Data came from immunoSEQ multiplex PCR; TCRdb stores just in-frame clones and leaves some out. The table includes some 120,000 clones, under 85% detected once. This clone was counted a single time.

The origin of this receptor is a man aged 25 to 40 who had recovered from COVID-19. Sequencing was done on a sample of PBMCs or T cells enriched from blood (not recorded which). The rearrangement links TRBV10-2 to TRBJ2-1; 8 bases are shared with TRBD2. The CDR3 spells CASSEWTSWNEQFF. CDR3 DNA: TGCGCCAGCAGTGAATGGACTAGCTGGAATGAGCAGTTCTTC.